These 29 T cell receptor delta chains were sequenced from one sample in a study of γδ T cells in repeated Plasmodium falciparum infection. Gammadelta T cells were flow-sorted from PBMC into Vgamma9/Vdelta2+ and Vdelta2-negative populations for bulk analysis. TCRdb reapplied CATT to the multiplex PCR reads. The sample holds 75,000 to 95,000 delta-chain clones, 0.8% to 1% seen once. Material for sequencing was gamma-delta T cells from blood. These receptors were obtained from a pool of human donors (malaria-infected and uninfected, not separated).

This clone has just a few counts. TCRdb's protein, taken from a much larger clone, differs from this DNA's translation at residue 8, likely owing to a read error; the protein displayed comes from the DNA. The CDR3 nucleotides read TGTGCTCTTGGGGAACAGAAAAGTCTCGCCTTGCCTTATTTACTGGGGGATATGGTGGACGATAAACTCATCTTT. As protein: CALGEQKSLALPYLLGDMVDDKLIF. J is TRDJ1 and V is TRDV1; 11 bases match TRDD3. The J gene is absent in TCRdb and was assigned here via DNA matching to germline. This CDR3 is built from 25 residues. Trimming removed 1 base from V and 4 bases from J; junction bases left unmatched: 32. From germline, CDR1 is TSWWSYY and CDR2 QGS.

This clone was found a few times. This probably arose from a read error, given a far larger clone one base away. Other DNA sequences in this specimen translate into the identical CDR3. V usage is TRDV2 and J usage is TRDJ1; TRDD3 is a possible D gene (5 bases). TCRdb lists no J gene, so it was determined here by aligning the DNA to germline. CDR3 length: 21 amino acids. Trimming removed 1 base from V and 0 bases from J, with 29 bases in between. Germline V lookup: CDR1 GEAIGNYY, CDR2 EKD. The CDR3 spells CACDTYREEEDIRGYTDKLIF. CDR3 coding DNA: TGTGCCTGTGACACATATCGGGAAGAGGAGGATATCCGGGGGTACACCGATAAACTCATCTTT.

This clone was picked up a small number of times. The amino acid sequence in TCRdb belongs to a much larger clone and departs from this DNA's translation at residue 5, likely a sequencing read error; the sequence shown is translated from the DNA. This chain connects TRDV1 to TRDJ3, with TRDD3 matching over 9 bases. TCRdb leaves out the J gene; it was filled in here by matching the DNA to germline. V lost 4 bases, J lost 0 bases, and 13 bases stayed unmatched. Germline assignment: CDR1 TSWWSYY and CDR2 QGS. This CDR3 region has 21 residues. The CDR3 here is CALGGYLGIRGSSWDTRQMFF. The CDR3, as DNA: TGTGCTCTTGGGGGATACCTGGGGATACGAGGAAGCTCCTGGGACACCCGACAGATGTTTTTC.

Regarding this clone: With a far larger clone one base away, a read error is the likely cause. The identical CDR3 is also encoded by other nucleotide sequences in the sample. The gene calls are TRDV1 and TRDJ1; no clear D. Germline V gene data show CDR1 as TSWWSYY and CDR2 as QGS. Trimming shortened V by 9 bases and J by 2 bases, and 13 bases separated the two germline ends. The CDR3 loop spans 13 amino acids. CDR3 residues: CALRPSLTDKLIF. The CDR3 DNA is TGTGCTCTGCGGCCATCCCTGACCGATAAACTCATCTTT.

Regarding this clone: The protein that TCRdb holds for this DNA derives from a much larger clone and differs from the translated DNA at residue 4, which likely indicates a read error; the protein shown here is translated from the DNA. The rearrangement uses TRDV2 and TRDJ3; 9 nucleotides align to TRDD3. The CDR3 has 20 amino acids. The germline CDR1 and CDR2 sequences are GEAIGNYY and EKD. The CDR3 region has the DNA TGTGCCTGTGGCACCATCAATCCTGGGGGATTGACCTGGGACACCCGACAGATGTTTTTC. Its translation is CACGTINPGGLTWDTRQMFF.

As to this clone: The translation of this DNA and the TCRdb protein of a much larger clone differ at residue 16, probably owing to a read error; the protein shown here is translated from the DNA. This chain's CDR3 is CALGEPHTRPSTKFNRGIHSDKLIF. CDR3 DNA sequence: TGTGCTCTTGGGGAACCCCATACCAGGCCTTCTACCAAGTTTAACCGGGGGATACACTCCGATAAACTCATCTTT. The chain recombines TRDV1 with TRDJ1; 9 positions agree with TRDD3. TCRdb records no J gene; here it was assigned by comparing the DNA to germline. The germline gives CDR1 TSWWSYY, CDR2 QGS. The CDR3 spans 25 residues. Trimming at V came to 1 base and at J to 3 bases, leaving 33 bases not matched to a gene.

This clone was seen more than once but under ten times. A far larger clone is only one base removed, so a read error is likely. This sample also contains other DNA sequences that code for the same CDR3. The chain employs TRDV2 and TRDJ1, with 7 bases that match TRDD3. Matching the DNA to germline supplied the J gene, which TCRdb does not give. J gave up 4 bases and V 4 bases, and 14 bases lay outside the gene matches. This CDR3 has 16 amino acids. The germline CDR1 and CDR2 sequences are GEAIGNYY and EKD. The CDR3, as DNA: TGTGCCTGTGAGCGGCTGGGGATATCTACCCTCGATAAACTCATCTTT. Residues: CACERLGISTLDKLIF.

The sample holds many counts of this clone. TCRdb's protein, taken from a much larger clone, differs from this DNA's translation at residue 15, likely owing to a read error; the protein displayed comes from the DNA. This chain links TRDV1 with TRDJ1; 10 bases line up with TRDD3. The CDR3 extends over 19 amino acids. Per germline, CDR1 TSWWSYY and CDR2 QGS. The trim removed 5 bases at V and 9 bases at J, leaving 24 bases unmatched. The CDR3: CALGFQSTSTGGLARQLIF. CDR3 DNA: TGTGCTCTTGGGTTTCAATCTACGAGCACTGGGGGATTGGCCCGACAACTCATCTTT.

With respect to this clone: TCRdb's protein for this DNA is that of a much larger clone and differs from the translation at residue 16, likely a read error; the protein shown is the DNA translation. V and J are TRDV1 and TRDJ1; 9 bases align to TRDD3. Matching the DNA to germline supplied the J gene, which TCRdb does not give. Unmatched junction bases numbered 23, after V lost 3 bases and J lost 9 bases. The CDR3 sequence is 19 residues long. Germline V gene lookup returns CDR1 TSWWSYY and CDR2 QGS. In DNA, the CDR3 is TGTGCTCTTGGGGACCACGGGGTCGGGCTGGGGGATCCTCAAAATGAACTCATCTTT. Translation: CALGDHGVGLGDPQNELIF.

This clone was detected a few times. A far larger clone differs by one base, so this is likely a read error. Other DNA variants within this sample encode the same CDR3. The V gene is TRDV2, the J gene TRDJ1, with 10 nucleotides matching TRDD3. The CDR3 consists of 16 residues. The V segment lost 3 bases and the J segment 4 bases; nucleotides outside the gene matches: 10. Per germline, CDR1 GEAIGNYY and CDR2 EKD. Here the CDR3 reads CACDLYWGIRGDKLIF. CDR3 bases: TGTGCCTGTGACCTGTACTGGGGGATTCGCGGCGATAAACTCATCTTT.

This clone was detected many times. With only one base between it and a far larger clone, this is likely a read error. At the DNA level, this CDR3 is encoded by other sequences in the same sample as well. V gene TRDV2 combines with J gene TRDJ1, with 7 bases lining up with TRDD3. TCRdb records no J gene; here it was assigned by comparing the DNA to germline. Germline V gene lookup returns CDR1 GEAIGNYY and CDR2 EKD. The CDR3 sequence is 18 residues long. In DNA form, the CDR3 reads TGTGCCTGCGACACCGTGGGTACCTGGGGGGACGGGGCCGATAAACTCATCTTT. This sequence encodes CACDTVGTWGDGADKLIF.

Notes on this clone: At one of its ends the junction is not consistent with the germline gene, which may arise from a read error. The chain couples TRDV1 to TRDJ1; 10 bases agree with TRDD3. TCRdb carries no J gene annotation; the J gene was assigned here by matching the DNA with germline. Germline CDR1 reads TSWWSYY; CDR2 reads QGS. This CDR3 spans 17 amino acids. CDR3 protein: CSGELILITGGSDKLIF. The CDR3 nucleotides are TGCTCTGGGGAACTAATCCTAATTACTGGGGGATCCGATAAACTCATCTTT.

The table lists this clone with a few counts. TCRdb assigns this DNA the protein of a much larger clone, which departs from its translation at residue 3; this likely reflects a read error, and the protein shown comes from translating the DNA. V is TRDV1 and J is TRDJ1; a possible D gene is TRDD3 (6 bases). The J gene was not available in TCRdb and was assigned here by matching the DNA to germline segments. CDR1 is TSWWSYY and CDR2 is QGS in the germline V gene. CDR3 length: 18 amino acids. The CDR3 DNA sequence: TGTGCTCCTGGGGAACTCGCCGCCCGATCGACGTACACCGATAAACTCATCTTT. It translates to CAPGELAARSTYTDKLIF.

As concerns this clone: A read error likely explains why the TCRdb protein, taken from a much larger clone, differs from this DNA's translation at residue 13; the protein shown is translated from the DNA. V gene TRDV2 combines with J gene TRDJ1; 7 nucleotides agree with TRDD3. TCRdb gives no J gene; it was assigned here by matching the DNA to germline. From germline, CDR1 is GEAIGNYY and CDR2 EKD. The length of the CDR3 is 21 residues. V lost 1 base to trimming and J lost 1 base; unmatched junction nucleotides: 23. CDR3 protein: CACDTPSSRHLGGNRTDKLIF. Written as DNA, the CDR3 is TGTGCCTGTGACACACCGTCTTCAAGGCATCTGGGGGGTAATCGCACCGATAAACTCATCTTT.

This clone was picked up a small number of times. It is likely a read error: a sequence one base away is far more abundant. Other DNA sequences in this sample translate to the same CDR3. V gene TRDV2 combines with J gene TRDJ1; 13 bases are a match to TRDD3. Here the J gene was assigned by germline matching of the DNA, as TCRdb has none. The CDR3 is made up of 17 amino acids. CDR1 is GEAIGNYY, CDR2 EKD, per germline. CDR3 coding DNA: TGCGCCTGTGACACTCGGATACTGGGGGATACGCGGAGTAAACTCATCTTT. Amino acids: CACDTRILGDTRSKLIF.

Many counts were recorded for this clone. The chain is built from TRDV1 and TRDJ1; 11 nucleotides match TRDD3. With 10 bases clipped from V and 2 bases from J, the junction kept 21 bases outside the gene matches. Germline CDR1 and CDR2: TSWWSYY and QGS. The CDR3 spans 19 residues. The chain's CDR3 is CAPPLYWGIGRGSTDKLIF. For the CDR3, the DNA is TGTGCTCCCCCGCTGTACTGGGGGATAGGGCGAGGTTCTACCGATAAACTCATCTTT.

Points on this clone: This sequence is one base from a far larger clone and is likely a read error. The sample has other DNA sequences that encode this CDR3 too. This chain links TRDV1 with TRDJ1, with D maybe TRDD3 (6 bases). TCRdb leaves out the J gene; it was filled in here by matching the DNA to germline. CDR1 and CDR2 from the germline V gene are TSWWSYY and QGS. CDR3 length: 22 residues. The ends were cut back, 1 base at V and 0 bases at J, with 30 bases in the middle. CDR3 amino acids: CALGEPTLGWGSLEEDTDKLIF. For the CDR3, the DNA is TGTGCTCTTGGGGAACCGACGTTGGGGTGGGGGTCACTGGAAGAGGACACCGATAAACTCATCTTT.

This clone was detected a few times. The translation of this DNA and the TCRdb protein of a much larger clone differ at residue 9, probably owing to a read error; the protein shown here is translated from the DNA. The V call is TRDV2, the J call TRDJ1, with 8 bases fitting TRDD3. TCRdb is silent on the J gene; assignment here came from matching the DNA to germline. The length of the CDR3 is 16 residues. Germline CDR1 is GEAIGNYY and CDR2 is EKD. Trimming took 3 bases from V and 4 from J; bases not matched to a gene: 12. CDR3 sequence: CACDPLLGGTRDKLIF. In DNA, the CDR3 is TGTGCCTGTGACCCGCTACTGGGGGGTACGCGCGATAAACTCATCTTT.

Only a few counts were recorded for this clone. A read error likely explains why the TCRdb protein, taken from a much larger clone, differs from this DNA's translation at residue 18; the protein shown is translated from the DNA. The genes are TRDV2 and TRDJ3; D is possibly TRDD3 (5 bases). The J gene is not listed in TCRdb, so it was assigned here from a DNA match to germline. In germline, CDR1 is GEAIGNYY, CDR2 EKD. The CDR3 contains 21 residues. The CDR3 here is CACDTPEGSGKPSWDTRRMFF. In DNA form, the CDR3 reads TGTGCCTGTGACACTCCGGAGGGGAGTGGCAAACCCTCCTGGGACACCCGACGGATGTTTTTC.

Judged by abundance, this clone is medium-sized (0.01 to 0.1%). Additional DNA sequences in this sample encode the identical CDR3. The rearrangement links TRDV2 to TRDJ2; TRDD3 agrees at 9 bases. With V trimmed by 1 base and J by 2 bases, 7 bases remained unmatched. This CDR3 is built from 17 residues. CDR1 is GEAIGNYY and CDR2 is EKD in the germline V gene. The CDR3 nucleotides read TGTGCCTGTGACACGGTGGGGGATAACGGCTTGACAGCACAACTCTTCTTT. This sequence encodes CACDTVGDNGLTAQLFF.

Worth noting for this clone: The protein recorded in TCRdb matches a much larger clone and deviates from this DNA's translation at residue 12, suggesting a read error; the protein here is obtained by translating the DNA. This chain connects TRDV1 to TRDJ1; 7 bases are a match to TRDD2. Germline matching of the DNA provided the J gene here, since TCRdb leaves it blank. J lost 4 bases, V lost 3 bases, and 29 bases had no gene match. The CDR3 extends over 22 amino acids. Germline V gene data show CDR1 as TSWWSYY and CDR2 as QGS. This CDR3 reads CALGDPGFLQGRILRRGDKLIF. DNA of the CDR3: TGTGCTCTTGGGGACCCTGGATTCCTACAAGGGAGGATCCTCCGGCGCGGCGATAAACTCATCTTT.

This clone was counted between two and nine times. TCRdb's listed protein matches a much larger clone and diverges from this DNA's translation at residue 6, likely through a read error; the protein shown comes from the DNA. The gene calls are TRDV1 and TRDJ1, with 11 bases identical to TRDD3. The CDR3 is 21 amino acids. Germline CDR1 reads TSWWSYY; CDR2 reads QGS. J was trimmed by 0 bases and V by 1 base; bases with no gene match: 16. CDR3 residues: CALGEPDFFLGDTLYTDKLIF. DNA of the CDR3: TGTGCTCTTGGGGAACCAGATTTCTTTCTGGGGGATACACTGTACACCGATAAACTCATCTTT.

In the case of this clone: This DNA translates differently at residue 17 from the TCRdb protein, which is that of a much larger clone; a read error is likely, and the protein shown is the DNA's own translation. The chain is built from TRDV2 and TRDJ1; 7 bases fit TRDD3. The J gene is absent in TCRdb and was assigned here via DNA matching to germline. This CDR3 comprises 21 residues. Germline assignment: CDR1 GEAIGNYY and CDR2 EKD. CDR3 in amino acids: CACDTKALGIGLDPYTNKLIF. In DNA form, the CDR3 reads TGTGCCTGTGACACCAAGGCACTGGGGATCGGGCTGGACCCGTACACCAATAAACTCATCTTT.

This clone came up a few times. TCRdb pairs this DNA with a much larger clone's protein that differs at residue 14, likely a read error; the protein shown was translated from the DNA. The genes are TRDV2 and TRDJ1, with TRDD3 matching over 9 bases. The J gene was not available in TCRdb and was assigned here by matching the DNA to germline segments. The CDR3 is made up of 18 amino acids. Germline CDR1 reads GEAIGNYY; CDR2 reads EKD. CDR3 sequence reads: CACDPLTGGTKYTGKLIF. Written as DNA, the CDR3 is TGTGCCTGTGACCCTTTAACTGGGGGAACCAAGTACACCGGTAAACTCATCTTT.

This clone was picked up a small number of times. Translating this DNA gives a protein that differs at residue 14 from the TCRdb one, which belongs to a much larger clone; a read error is likely, and the protein shown is this translation. The J gene is uncalled and the V gene is TRDV2; no DNA check was done on the table's D call, TRDD3. The CDR3 is 16 residues long. Per the germline V gene, CDR1 is GEAIGNYY and CDR2 is EKD. The DNA of the CDR3 is TGTGCCTGTGACCTACTGGGGGATACAGGTACCGATAAATTCATCTTT. Amino acids: CACDLLGDTGTDKFIF.

This clone has just a few counts. A far larger clone is a single base away, which makes a read error likely. The sample carries other DNA sequences with the same CDR3. The CDR3 here is CACDAGDTSTDKLIF. CDR3 DNA sequence: TGTGCCTGTGACGCGGGGGATACTTCCACTGATAAACTCATCTTT. The rearrangement links TRDV2 to TRDJ1, with TRDD3 matching over 9 bases. TCRdb supplies no J gene; here it was assigned by aligning the nucleotide sequence to germline. This CDR3 spans 15 amino acids. From germline, CDR1 is GEAIGNYY and CDR2 EKD. J gave up 5 bases and V 3 bases, and 9 bases lay outside the gene matches.

This clone was counted ten times or more. The protein TCRdb lists belongs to a much larger clone and differs from this DNA's translation at residue 13, which points to a read error; the protein shown is made from the DNA. The chain couples TRDV1 to TRDJ1, with TRDD3 matching 9 bases. Germline V lookup: CDR1 TSWWSYY, CDR2 QGS. V lost 4 bases to trimming and J lost 4 bases; unmatched junction nucleotides: 19. The CDR3 contains 19 residues. CDR3 coding DNA: TGTGCTCTTGGGGGATTCGATAACTACGTACTGGGGGAGATCGATAAACTCATCTTT. This encodes CALGGFDNYVLGEIDKLIF.

This clone is medium-sized (0.01 to 0.1%). Other nucleotide sequences in the sample specify the same CDR3. The J gene is TRDJ3, the V gene TRDV2, with 13 bases matching TRDD3. V shed 3 bases, J shed 3 bases, and the junction held 4 bases outside the gene matches. The CDR3 is 18 amino acids. The germline V gene has CDR1 GEAIGNYY and CDR2 EKD. Here the CDR3 DNA reads TGTGCCTGTGACCTTACTGGGGGATACGGCTGGGACACCCGACAGATGTTTTTC. As protein: CACDLTGGYGWDTRQMFF.

As for this clone: The amino acid sequence in TCRdb belongs to a much larger clone and departs from this DNA's translation at residue 3, likely a sequencing read error; the sequence shown is translated from the DNA. This chain uses TRDV2 with TRDJ1; tentative D call: TRDD3 (6 bases). The J gene, not given by TCRdb, was assigned here from a germline match of the nucleotide sequence. Per germline, CDR1 GEAIGNYY and CDR2 EKD. This CDR3 is built from 16 residues. CDR3 bases: TGTGCCCGTGACACCGGAATAAGGGGGAACTCCGATAAACTCATCTTT. Translation: CARDTGIRGNSDKLIF.